The text below deals with one T cell receptor beta chain. Clones were sequenced by immunoSEQ multiplex PCR, and TCRdb holds only the in-frame ones, with some missing. The sample lists around 250,000 clones, around 89% occurring once. This CDR3 is 11 amino acids long. From germline, CDR1 is DFQATT and CDR2 SNEGSKA (reference sequence). These data come from a study of blood T cell repertoires in COVID-19. Study summary: The analysed material was cDNA or gDNA that came from T cells, B-cell-depleted T cells, or PBMCs.

This TCR was recovered from a woman in her 30s who had recovered from COVID-19. The chain couples TRBV20-1 to TRBJ1-2, with D uncertain. The sequenced material came from PBMCs or T cells enriched from blood (not recorded which). Here the CDR3 DNA reads TGCAGGCCCGGCGGAGGCTATGGCTACACCTTC. Protein sequence: CRPGGGYGYTF.